Listed below are T cell receptor beta chains from one sample, sequenced in a study of blood T cell repertoires in COVID-19. The table came from immunoSEQ multiplex PCR; TCRdb's copy has only in-frame clones and leaves some out. The sample consists of around 110,000 clones, approximately 90% of them appearing once. The sequenced sample was peripheral blood. The receptors here all came from a man aged 35-49 years with acute or convalescent COVID-19. The CDR3 runs from the conserved cysteine through the conserved F or W. The D gene is left open where the match is weak. Clone size is shown for a subset of rows, as once, few, many or a class of expanded clone.

size	V	D	J	DNA	CDR3
NA	TRBV27	NA	TRBJ1-1	TGTGCCAGCAGTTATCAGGGAATGAACACTGAAGCTTTCTTT	CASSYQGMNTEAFF
NA	TRBV10-1	NA	TRBJ2-1	TGCGCCAGCAGTGATAGGCGGGGAGCCTACAATGAGCAGTTCTTC	CASSDRRGAYNEQFF
once	TRBV2	NA	TRBJ2-5	TGTGCCAGCAGTGCGGCAGGGGTTCAGGAGACCCAGTACTTC	CASSAAGVQETQYF
NA	TRBV19	NA	TRBJ1-1	TGTGCCAGTAGTATAAACCTGAGGGTAGGGAACACTGAAGCTTTCTTT	CASSINLRVGNTEAFF
NA	TRBV15	NA	TRBJ1-3	TGTGCCACCAGCAGAGATCAAGACCCGGGTCTAGGTGGAAACACCATATATTTT	CATSRDQDPGLGGNTIYF
NA	TRBV27	NA	TRBJ2-1	TGTGCCAGCAGTTTAAGGTCCGCCAGGGTGGTCAATGAGCAGTTCTTC	CASSLRSARVVNEQFF
NA	TRBV27	TRBD1	TRBJ2-7	TGTGCCAGCAGTCTCCGACAGGGGATCTCCTACGAGCAGTACTTC	CASSLRQGISYEQYF
NA	TRBV27	NA	TRBJ1-6	TGTGCCAGCAGTTTGAACAGGGCTAATTCACCCCTCCACTTT	CASSLNRANSPLHF
NA	TRBV30	NA	TRBJ1-2	TGTGCCTGGAGTGGGGTCAGGGCCGGGGGCTACACCTTC	CAWSGVRAGGYTF
NA	TRBV7-8	TRBD1	TRBJ1-1	TGTGCCAGCAGCGCACGACAGGGGAAGAACACTGAAGCTTTCTTT	CASSARQGKNTEAFF
NA	TRBV12-3/TRBV12-4	TRBD1	TRBJ2-3	TGTGCCAGCAGAGCCACAGGGGCGGATACGCAGTATTTT	CASRATGADTQYF
NA	TRBV11-3	NA	TRBJ1-1	TGTGCCAGCAGCTTAGGCCGAGGGACTGAAGCTTTCTTT	CASSLGRGTEAFF
NA	TRBV5-1	TRBD1	TRBJ2-7	TGCGCCAGCAGCGCCGGGACAGAGGACGAGCAGTACTTC	CASSAGTEDEQYF
NA	TRBV7-9	TRBD1	TRBJ1-6	TGTGCCAGCAGCCACTACCGGGACAGGGGGCATTCACCCCTCCACTTT	CASSHYRDRGHSPLHF
NA	TRBV10-3	NA	TRBJ2-7	TGTGCCATCAGTGGGGGTGGGGCGGACGAGCAGTACTTC	CAISGGGADEQYF
few	TRBV9	NA	TRBJ2-2	TGTGCCAGCAGCGTAGCAGGAAACACCGGGGAGCTGTTTTTT	CASSVAGNTGELFF
NA	TRBV4-3	NA	TRBJ1-1	TGCGCCAGCAGCCAAGGGGGGGTGGGCACTGAAGCTTTCTTT	CASSQGGVGTEAFF
NA	TRBV25-1	NA	TRBJ1-1	TGTGCCAGCCGAACGTCAGGGGCGAACACTGAAGCTTTCTTT	CASRTSGANTEAFF
NA	TRBV29-1	TRBD1	TRBJ1-1	TGCAGCGGGGGGACAGGGAACACTGAAGCTTTCTTT	CSGGTGNTEAFF
once	TRBV6-6	NA	TRBJ1-5	TGTGCCAGCAGTTACTCGAGCAGCAATCAGCCCCAGCATTTT	CASSYSSSNQPQHF
once	TRBV5-4	NA	TRBJ1-5	TGTGCCAGCAGCTCCGGACGGGGAAATCAGCCCCAGCATTTT	CASSSGRGNQPQHF
NA	TRBV19	NA	TRBJ1-1	TGTGCCAGTAGTATAGGAGGCGGTTACACTGAAGCTTTCTTT	CASSIGGGYTEAFF
NA	TRBV30	NA	TRBJ1-6	TGTGCCTGGGGAGGAGCATCTGATTCACCCCTCCACTTT	CAWGGASDSPLHF
NA	TRBV27	NA	TRBJ1-4	TGTGCCAGCAGTCAAAGGGCGGGTGAAAAACTGTTTTTT	CASSQRAGEKLFF
NA	TRBV5-5	TRBD2	TRBJ2-1	TGTGCCAGCAGCTTAGGGCGGGGGGAGAACAATGAGCAGTTCTTC	CASSLGRGENNEQFF
few	TRBV15	NA	TRBJ1-5	TGTGCCACCAGCAGAGATCGGTCCGCGGAGCCCCAGCATTTT	CATSRDRSAEPQHF
NA	TRBV6-1	TRBD2	TRBJ2-2	TGTGCCAGCAGTGATGGGGGGGAAAGGGAGCTGTTTTTT	CASSDGGERELFF
NA	TRBV5-5	NA	TRBJ2-3	TGTGCCAGCAGCTTGGGCGGAGGTCACGGCACAGATACGCAGTATTTT	CASSLGGGHGTDTQYF
NA	TRBV25-1	TRBD1	TRBJ1-6	TGTGCCAGCCAGCATCCCCCCGGGACAGATAATTCACCCCTCCACTTT	CASQHPPGTDNSPLHF
NA	TRBV11-3	NA	TRBJ1-3	TGTGCCAGCAGCTTATCCACAGGCTCTGGAAACACCATATATTTT	CASSLSTGSGNTIYF
NA	TRBV20-1	NA	TRBJ2-2	TGCAGTGCAGAGATCACCGGGGAGCTGTTTTTT	CSAEITGELFF
NA	TRBV6-5	NA	TRBJ1-5	TGTGCCAGCAACCCCCCCGGAGAGTTCCAGCATTTT	CASNPPGEFQHF
NA	TRBV7-2	TRBD1	TRBJ1-6	TGTGCCAGCAGCTTTCCGACAGGGGGCCAGTCACCCCTCCACTTT	CASSFPTGGQSPLHF
NA	TRBV19	NA	TRBJ1-1	TGTGCCAGTAGTATTTCCCAGGGGTACACTGAAGCTTTCTTT	CASSISQGYTEAFF
NA	TRBV6-5	NA	TRBJ2-7	TGTGCCAGCAGTTACTCGATGGACACTCCCTACGAGCAGTACTTC	CASSYSMDTPYEQYF
many	TRBV27	TRBD1	TRBJ1-1	TGTGCCAGCAGTCGGCAGGGGGCTTTAACTGAAGCTTTCTTT	CASSRQGALTEAFF
NA	TRBV6-5	TRBD1	TRBJ1-1	TGTGCCAGCACACGGGACAGGGGGCCGTCTTCTGAAGCTTTCTTT	CASTRDRGPSSEAFF
few	TRBV4-1	NA	TRBJ1-5	TGCGCCAGCAGCCAAGATTATCCCTATAATCAGCCCCAGCATTTT	CASSQDYPYNQPQHF